This record looks at one T cell receptor (beta chain) sequence and its context. Antigen unknown. The data derive from a study of monozygotic twins with inflammatory bowel disease. Broader study findings: Healthy co-twins, by inverse Simpson, had higher TCRbeta diversity than their siblings with IBD.

TCRdb re-called the 5' RACE reads and shows each CDR3 protein once, DNA omitted. Its clone listing holds some 440,000 distinct CDR3 sequences. This CDR3 comprises 16 residues. The genes are TRBV12-3 or TRBV12-4 and TRBJ1-5; as DNA is missing, the TRBD1 call by TCRdb cannot be tested. Material: blood. This sequence originates from a human donor with ulcerative colitis or Crohn's disease, or a healthy co-twin of an affected twin (not recorded which). CDR3 in amino acids: CASSTLRGSSNQPQHF.